This record covers a single T cell receptor (beta chain). This entry comes from a study of blood T cell repertoires in COVID-19. The overall study: T cells, B-cell-depleted T cells, or PBMCs supplied cDNA or gDNA.

Data came from immunoSEQ multiplex PCR; TCRdb stores just in-frame clones and leaves some out. The sample shows about 400,000 clones, 86% of them seen only once. Germline CDR1 is GTSNPN and CDR2 is SVGIG (reference sequence). Trimming left V 5 bases short and J 8 bases short, with 16 bases between. CDR3 size: 12 residues. Seattle enrolled patients during active infection and tracked them longitudinally. Sequencing was performed on peripheral blood. The sequence derives from a woman in her sixties or seventies with COVID-19, enrolled during active disease. This chain joins TRBV30 and TRBJ2-7; tentatively, D is TRBD1 (5 bases). The DNA for the CDR3 is TGTGCCTGGGGAATAGACCCAGGGCAGCAGTACTTC. Its protein is CAWGIDPGQQYF.